What follows are 16 T cell receptor beta chains derived from one specimen sequenced in a study of blood T cell repertoires in COVID-19. This table comes from immunoSEQ multiplex PCR, and its TCRdb copy is limited to in-frame clones, with some not included. Here the sample spans a few hundred thousand clones, 70% to 90% being singletons. Sequenced sample: PBMCs or T cells enriched from blood (not recorded which). The receptors derive from a woman between 45 and 65 years old in a cohort exposed to, infected with or recovered from COVID-19 (not recorded which).

The chain couples TRBV2 to TRBJ2-6; perhaps TRBD1 as D (5 bases). This CDR3 has 14 amino acids. Germline V gives CDR1 SNHLY, CDR2 FYNNEI. With 9 bases removed from V and 2 bases from J, the gap between germline ends came to 11 bases. CDR3 loop: CASEQGAGANVLTF. In nucleotides, the CDR3 is TGTGCCAGTGAGCAGGGTGCTGGGGCCAACGTCCTGACTTTC. The full variable domain, completed using reference TRBV2 and TRBJ2-6, is EPEVTQTPSHQVTQMGQEVILRCVPISNHLYFYWYRQILGQKVEFLVSFYNNEISEKSEIFDDQFSVERPDGSNFTLKIRSTKLEDSAMYFCASEQGAGANVLTFGAGSRLTVL.

V gene TRBV7-6 combines with J gene TRBJ2-7; 9 bases agree with TRBD1. The CDR3 length is 15 residues. Germline V lookup: CDR1 SGHVS, CDR2 FNYEAQ. V gave up 5 bases and J gave up 4 bases; unmatched junction bases: 9. In nucleotides, the CDR3 is TGTGCCAGCAGCGCGGCCGGGACAGGGTCGTACGAGCAGTACTTC. The encoded protein is CASSAAGTGSYEQYF.

This clone was detected once. This chain links TRBV4-1 with TRBJ1-1, with 9 positions matching TRBD1. This CDR3 spans 14 amino acids. Germline assignment: CDR1 MGHRA and CDR2 YSYEKL. J gave up 5 bases and V 4 bases, and 5 bases lay outside the gene matches. The CDR3 DNA reads TGCGCCAGCAGCCCGGGACAGGGTTGGACTGAAGCTTTCTTT. Amino acids: CASSPGQGWTEAFF.

J is TRBJ1-5 and V is TRBV19; D remains ambiguous. Per the germline V gene, CDR1 is LNHDA and CDR2 is SQIVND (reference sequence). V lost 3 bases to trimming and J lost 8 bases, with 11 bases between them. The CDR3 runs 13 residues. The CDR3 spells CASSISGQEPQHF. The CDR3 bases are TGTGCCAGTAGTATCTCTGGCCAGGAGCCCCAGCATTTT.

V is TRBV2 and J is TRBJ2-4, with D possibly matching TRBD1 (5 bases). CDR3 size: 15 residues. Trimming shortened V by 1 base and J by 0 bases, and 7 bases separated the two germline ends. Germline-derived CDR1 and CDR2 are SNHLY and FYNNEI. The CDR3 nucleotides read TGTGCCAGCAGTGAAGACAGGCTAGCCAAAAACATTCAGTACTTC. Its translation: CASSEDRLAKNIQYF.

The DNA of the CDR3 is TGCGCCAGCAGCTTACAGGGTTGGGAGACCCAGTACTTC. As protein: CASSLQGWETQYF. The V call is TRBV5-1, the J call TRBJ2-5; weak D call: TRBD1 (6 bases). This CDR3 spans 13 amino acids. Deletions cut 2 bases from V and 5 bases from J, with 10 bases between. Looked up from germline, CDR1 is SGHRS and CDR2 is YFSETQ.

V and J are TRBV10-3 and TRBJ2-5; 11 bases agree with TRBD1. CDR3 length: 15 amino acids. From germline, CDR1 is ENHRY and CDR2 SYGVKD. J was trimmed by 4 bases and V by 6 bases; bases with no gene match: 7. The CDR3 region is CAISEGQGEVETQYF. The CDR3 nucleotides read TGTGCCATCAGCGAGGGACAGGGGGAGGTAGAGACCCAGTACTTC.

The chain is built from TRBV6-6 and TRBJ1-2; maybe TRBD1 (6 bases). This CDR3 is built from 16 residues. CDR1 and CDR2 (germline): MNHNY, SVGAGI (reference sequence). Trimming took off 2 bases at V and 3 bases at J, with 16 bases between the two ends. The CDR3 loop reads CASSYPQGTGYYGYTF. DNA for the CDR3: TGTGCCAGCAGTTACCCCCAGGGAACAGGGTACTATGGCTACACCTTC.

This clone occurred once. The CDR3 region is CASSLGGGTGHYEQYF. The CDR3 nucleotides are TGTGCCAGCAGCTTAGGGGGAGGGACAGGGCACTACGAGCAGTACTTC. The chain couples TRBV11-2 to TRBJ2-7, with 9 bases matching TRBD1. J lost 3 bases, V lost 1 base, and 7 bases had no gene match. CDR3 length equals 16 residues. CDR1 and CDR2 from the germline V gene are SGHAT and FQNNGV.

This chain joins TRBV10-3 and TRBJ1-1; D gene ambiguous. Germline V gene lookup returns CDR1 ENHRY and CDR2 SYGVKD. Trimming cost V 8 bases and J 3 bases, with 13 bases left between them. The CDR3 runs 13 residues. The CDR3 DNA reads as TGTGCCATCGGTCCGGGATCGGACACTGAAGCTTTCTTT. Translating it yields CAIGPGSDTEAFF.

This clone occurred a few times. CDR3 DNA sequence: TGTGCCAGCAGTTACAGGGAATTGGAGACCCAGTACTTC. It codes for CASSYRELETQYF. This chain connects TRBV2 to TRBJ2-5; D may be TRBD1 (6 bases). Germline V gives CDR1 SNHLY, CDR2 FYNNEI. Trimming stripped 5 bases from V and 5 bases from J, with 12 bases between. The CDR3 has 13 residues.

This clone appeared many times. The rearrangement links TRBV5-6 to TRBJ2-2, with TRBD1 matching over 7 bases. J was trimmed by 6 bases and V by 1 base; bases with no gene match: 9. This CDR3 is built from 16 residues. Germline V gene data show CDR1 as SGHDT and CDR2 as YYEEEE. CDR3 coding DNA: TGTGCCAGCAGCTTGCTAGGGGGCCGGGGTGCCGGGGAGCTGTTTTTT. Amino acids: CASSLLGGRGAGELFF.

The gene calls are TRBV5-1 and TRBJ2-3, with TRBD2 matching 8 bases. This CDR3 has 15 amino acids. Germline V gene lookup returns CDR1 SGHRS and CDR2 YFSETQ. J was trimmed by 4 bases and V by 2 bases; bases with no gene match: 6. CDR3 loop: CASSFLAGNSDTQYF. For the CDR3, the DNA is TGCGCCAGCAGCTTCTTAGCGGGGAACTCAGATACGCAGTATTTT.

The chain has TRBV4-2 and TRBJ2-3, with 10 nucleotides matching TRBD2. Trimming at V came to 1 base and at J to 6 bases, leaving 13 bases not matched to a gene. The CDR3 consists of 18 residues. The germline gives CDR1 LGHNA, CDR2 YNFKEQ. As DNA, the CDR3 is TGTGCCAGCAGCCAAGCTGTTGGGCTAGCGGGGGCCCCGGATACGCAGTATTTT. It codes for CASSQAVGLAGAPDTQYF.

The chain carries TRBV9 and TRBJ1-6; 7 bases match TRBD1. CDR1 and CDR2 (germline): SGDLS, YYNGEE. The ends lost 4 bases at V and 8 bases at J; junction bases unmatched: 9. The CDR3 is 15 amino acids. The CDR3 here is CASSSAGGSYSPLHF. The DNA of the CDR3 is TGTGCCAGCAGCTCCGCAGGGGGTTCTTATTCACCCCTCCACTTT.

The rearrangement uses TRBV30 and TRBJ2-7; D ambiguous. Trimming shortened V by 5 bases and J by 6 bases, and 8 bases separated the two germline ends. From germline, CDR1 is GTSNPN and CDR2 SVGIG (reference sequence). This CDR3 has 10 amino acids. DNA of the CDR3: TGTGCCTGGGGGCAGTTCGAGCAGTACTTC. Translating it yields CAWGQFEQYF.